Each of the 26 T cell receptor beta chains below was sequenced from the same sample in a study of CD8+CD57+ T cells in acquired aplastic anemia. Genomic DNA provided the template from which TCR beta VDJ and CDR3 profiles were obtained. TCRdb fed the reads into MiXCR, producing one record per CDR3 protein. Of around 130,000 distinct CDR3 sequences listed, 50% to 70% were seen once; the top ten hold 29%. All sequencing subjects had displayed CD8+CD57+ cell expansion on flow cytometry. The sequencing input was sorted CD4+, CD8+, or CD8+CD57+ T cells (not recorded which) from PBMCs. The origin of the receptors is a human donor with aplastic anemia.

This clonotype was observed many times. CDR3 loop: CASSLPRVGANVLTF. For the CDR3, the DNA is TGTGCCAGCAGCTTGCCCAGGGTTGGGGCCAACGTCCTGACTTTC. This chain links TRBV5-6 with TRBJ2-6; D is perhaps TRBD1 (5 bases). CDR1 SGHDT and CDR2 YYEEEE come from the germline V gene. Trimming shortened V by 1 base and J by 3 bases, and 8 bases separated the two germline ends. CDR3 size: 15 residues.

The table lists this clonotype with many counts. The chain combines TRBV15 with TRBJ2-3; D gene ambiguous. V was clipped by 3 bases and J by 4 bases, with 11 bases between them. Per the germline V gene, CDR1 is LNHNV and CDR2 is YYDKDF (reference sequence). This CDR3 comprises 14 residues. This CDR3 is CATSSLGFPDTQYF. The CDR3 nucleotides read TGTGCCACCAGCAGCCTGGGTTTCCCAGATACGCAGTATTTT. Looking up the rest from reference TRBV15 and TRBJ2-3 gives the full variable domain: DAMVIQNPRYQVTQFGKPVTLSCSQTLNHNVMYWYQQKSSQAPKLLFHYYDKDFNNEADTPDNFQSRRPNTSFCFLDIRSPGLGDTAMYLCATSSLGFPDTQYFGPGTRLTVL.

Turning to this clonotype: Possible read error: a much larger clone is one base away. V usage is TRBV28 and J usage is TRBJ1-2; 7 nucleotides match TRBD1. The CDR3 totals 12 residues. Germline V gives CDR1 MDHEN, CDR2 SYDVKM. For the CDR3, the DNA is TGTGCCAGCACCGCCCCAGGGGGTGGCCACACCTTC. Protein product: CASTAPGGGHTF.

V gene TRBV24-1 combines with J gene TRBJ1-1; no firm D call. The germline V and J ends were trimmed by 3 bases and 9 bases, with 13 bases remaining between them. The CDR3 has 13 amino acids. Germline-derived CDR1 and CDR2 are KGHDR and SFDVKD. The CDR3 loop reads CATSDELGMKAFF. CDR3 coding DNA: TGTGCCACCAGTGATGAACTGGGGATGAAAGCTTTCTTT.

The rearrangement joins TRBV11-1 to TRBJ2-2; a possible D gene is TRBD1 (6 bases). V gave up 0 bases and J gave up 2 bases, with 10 bases separating them. Per germline, CDR1 SGHAT and CDR2 FQDESV (reference sequence). The CDR3 runs to 16 residues. CDR3: CASSLASGVNTGELFF. The CDR3 DNA reads as TGTGCCAGCAGCTTAGCCTCAGGGGTTAACACCGGGGAGCTGTTTTTT.

The chain recombines TRBV5-5 with TRBJ2-7; the match to TRBD1 covers 11 bases. This CDR3 comprises 14 residues. CDR1 and CDR2 from the germline V gene are SGHKS and YYEKEE (reference sequence). The J segment lost 4 bases and the V segment lost 4 bases, leaving 4 bases of the junction unmatched. Here the CDR3 reads CASSTGQGAYEQYF. The CDR3 nucleotides are TGTGCCAGCAGCACTGGACAGGGGGCATACGAGCAGTACTTC.

This clonotype has a count of ten or more. The chain joins TRBV6-2 or TRBV6-3 to TRBJ2-1, with 9 positions matching TRBD2. This CDR3 spans 15 amino acids. V dropped 2 bases and J dropped 4; count of bases not matched to a gene: 3. Germline CDR1 is MNHEY and CDR2 is SVGEGT. In DNA form, the CDR3 reads TGTGCCAGCAGTTACCAACTAGCGGGTTACAATGAGCAGTTCTTC. Amino acid sequence: CASSYQLAGYNEQFF.

This clonotype was detected only a few times. J is TRBJ1-6 and V is TRBV7-9; D remains ambiguous. This CDR3 has 13 amino acids. Looked up from germline, CDR1 is SEHNR and CDR2 is FQNEAQ (reference sequence). V dropped 6 bases and J dropped 11 bases, with 14 bases sitting between them. CDR3: CASSSSDLAPLHF. The CDR3 DNA reads as TGTGCCAGCAGTTCGTCGGACCTCGCACCCCTCCACTTT.

With regard to this clonotype: Possible read error: a much larger clone is one base away. The rearrangement uses TRBV5-6 and TRBJ1-2; TRBD1 matches at 8 bases. Germline V gives CDR1 SGHDT, CDR2 YYEEEE. The CDR3 has 15 residues. The CDR3 DNA sequence: TGTGCCGGCAGCTTGGTTCCCAGGGGGCTCCATGGCTACACCTTC. Translated, it gives CAGSLVPRGLHGYTF.

This clonotype was seen at least ten times. The chain is built from TRBV12-3 or TRBV12-4 and TRBJ1-1, with D unclear. Trimming took off 3 bases at V and 1 base at J, with 9 bases between the two ends. The CDR3 runs to 14 residues. In DNA, the CDR3 is TGTGCCAGCAGTTTCCCCCCCGGGAACACTGAAGCTTTCTTT. This sequence encodes CASSFPPGNTEAFF.

This chain connects TRBV11-2 to TRBJ1-6, with 9 bases lining up with TRBD1. Germline V gene lookup returns CDR1 SGHAT and CDR2 FQNNGV. V lost 3 bases to trimming and J lost 8 bases; unmatched junction nucleotides: 5. There are 15 residues in the CDR3. CDR3 loop: CASSFGTGQDSPLHF. The CDR3, as DNA: TGTGCCAGCAGCTTCGGGACAGGGCAGGATTCACCCCTCCACTTT.

This clonotype was seen a few times. V gene TRBV2 combines with J gene TRBJ2-5, with D perhaps assigned TRBD1 or TRBD2 (5 bases each). V was shortened by 5 bases and J by 0 bases, with 19 bases between the two germline ends. CDR1 and CDR2 (germline): SNHLY, FYNNEI. The CDR3 sequence is 17 residues long. DNA for the CDR3: TGTGCCAGCAGTCCTCCGGGACCCCGCGGGTACCAAGAGACCCAGTACTTC. This codes for CASSPPGPRGYQETQYF.

The chain carries TRBV19 and TRBJ2-2; D possibly corresponds to TRBD1 (5 bases). The V gene lost 0 bases and the J gene lost 6 bases, with 8 bases spanning the gap. The CDR3 is 14 amino acids. Germline values: CDR1 LNHDA, CDR2 SQIVND (reference sequence). The CDR3 here is CASSIDRDPGELFF. The DNA of the CDR3 is TGTGCCAGTAGTATAGACAGGGATCCCGGGGAGCTGTTTTTT.

The chain joins TRBV6-2 or TRBV6-3 to TRBJ2-5; a weak D match, TRBD1 (5 bases). Germline V gene lookup returns CDR1 MNHEY and CDR2 SVGEGT. The CDR3 is 12 amino acids. V lost 7 bases, J lost 2 bases, and 8 bases lay in between. The CDR3 is CASIGEQETQYF. In DNA form, the CDR3 reads TGTGCCAGCATAGGGGAACAAGAGACCCAGTACTTC.

The chain carries TRBV15 and TRBJ2-1; TRBD2 is a possible D gene (5 bases). This CDR3 contains 14 residues. The germline gives CDR1 LNHNV, CDR2 YYDKDF (reference sequence). Trimming shortened V by 3 bases and J by 7 bases, and 13 bases separated the two germline ends. The CDR3 sequence is CATSSPKEANEQFF. The CDR3 DNA sequence: TGTGCCACCAGCAGCCCGAAGGAGGCGAATGAGCAGTTCTTC.

About this clonotype itself: A read error is possible here, since a much larger clone lies one base away. The chain uses TRBV19 and TRBJ1-2, with 9 bases that match TRBD1. This CDR3 comprises 15 residues. The ends lost 10 bases at V and 8 bases at J; junction bases unmatched: 17. CDR1 and CDR2 from the germline V gene are LNHDA and SQIVND (reference sequence). CDR3 residues: CATRIPAGTGIGYTF. CDR3 DNA sequence: TGTGCCACCCGAATTCCCGCCGGGACAGGGATCGGCTACACCTTC.

This sequence joins TRBV20-1 and TRBJ1-2; D is unresolved. The V and J ends lost 4 bases and 2 bases respectively, with 8 bases between them. Per germline, CDR1 DFQATT and CDR2 SNEGSKA (reference sequence). CDR3 size: 12 residues. In DNA form, the CDR3 reads TGCAGTGCTAAGCCGGGGAACTATGGCTACACCTTC. Translating gives CSAKPGNYGYTF.

The rearrangement joins TRBV18 to TRBJ2-6, with D possibly matching TRBD2 (5 bases). Germline lookup yields CDR1 KGHSH and CDR2 LQKENI. This CDR3 spans 15 amino acids. V lost 6 bases, J lost 2 bases, and 11 bases lay in between. The CDR3 sequence: CASSQSRAGANVLTF. Here the CDR3 DNA reads TGTGCCAGCTCCCAGTCGCGGGCTGGGGCCAACGTCCTGACTTTC.

The chain joins TRBV20-1 to TRBJ2-7; 12 bases fit TRBD2. The DNA end is a closer match to TRBJ2-1, so the J assignment may be wrong. Germline assignment: CDR1 DFQATT and CDR2 SNEGSKA (reference sequence). The CDR3 sequence is 17 residues long. Here the CDR3 DNA reads TGCAGTGCTAAACCGATGACTAGCGGGAGCTTTAACAATGAGCAGTTCTTC. This gives the protein CSAKPMTSGSFNNEQFF.

This clonotype was observed at least ten times. CDR3 coding DNA: TGTGCCAACGGCTCGGGGGGTACCTACGAGCAGTACTTC. It encodes CANGSGGTYEQYF. The chain recombines TRBV6-1 with TRBJ2-7, with 7 nucleotides matching TRBD2. This CDR3 has 13 amino acids. Germline V gene sequence: CDR1 MNHNS, CDR2 SASEGT. V gave up 10 bases and J gave up 2 bases; unmatched junction bases: 8.

This clonotype turned up a few times. The chain has TRBV10-2 and TRBJ2-7; D gene ambiguous. The germline gives CDR1 WSHSY, CDR2 SAAADI. This CDR3 contains 13 residues. The V and J ends lost 2 bases and 0 bases respectively, with 5 bases between them. DNA of the CDR3: TGCGCCAGCAGTGAGGGCCTCTCCTACGAGCAGTACTTC. This sequence encodes CASSEGLSYEQYF.

This clonotype was detected only once. A read error may explain this, as a much larger clone is one base away. This rearrangement joins TRBV27 to TRBJ2-7; D is unclear. The V gene's germline CDR1 is MNHEY and CDR2 SMNVEV (reference sequence). The CDR3 contains 12 residues. DNA for the CDR3: TGTGCCATCAGTTTCGATGGGTACGAGCAGTACTTC. Residues: CAISFDGYEQYF.

The rearrangement joins TRBV9 to TRBJ2-1; D possibly corresponds to TRBD1 (6 bases). CDR3 length: 13 amino acids. Germline CDR1 is SGDLS and CDR2 is YYNGEE. Trimming took 4 bases from V and 7 from J, leaving 12 bases between them. DNA of the CDR3: TGTGCCAGCAGCCCCAGGGGACAAAATGAGCAGTTCTTC. This gives the protein CASSPRGQNEQFF.

This clonotype was seen once. A much larger clone differs from this one at a single base, so this may be a read error. The chain has TRBV10-3 and TRBJ1-1, with 8 positions matching TRBD1. The CDR3 has 12 amino acids. Per the germline V gene, CDR1 is ENHRY and CDR2 is SYGVKD. CDR3 amino acids: CASSQGATEAFF. DNA for the CDR3: TGTGCCAGCAGTCAGGGGGCCACTGAAGCTTTCTTT.

Remarks on this clonotype: One junction end disagrees with the germline gene, perhaps due to a read error. V is TRBV2 and J is TRBJ1-6; TRBD1 agrees at 8 bases. CDR3 size: 14 residues. Germline lookup yields CDR1 SNHLY and CDR2 FYNNEI. As DNA, the CDR3 is TGTGCCAGCAGGGCCGGGACAGGACTAACGGGACTCTCCTTT. It yields the protein CASRAGTGLTGLSF.

The chain couples TRBV6-4 to TRBJ2-3; 9 bases map to TRBD1. Germline CDR1 reads MRHNA; CDR2 reads SNTAGT. The CDR3 totals 14 residues. Trimming removed 4 bases from V and 2 bases from J; junction bases left unmatched: 1. CDR3 nucleotide sequence: TGTGCCAGCAGTGGACAGGGGGACACAGATACGCAGTATTTT. This sequence encodes CASSGQGDTDTQYF.